Below are 9 T cell receptor beta chains sequenced from a single sample in a study of T cells in Graves' hyperthyroidism and ophthalmopathy. RNA transcripts yielded amplified TCR beta CDR3 regions. Carried out on the TCR CDR3, a first-round RT-PCR used the HTBI primer set. TCRdb independently ran MiXCR on the multiplex PCR reads; one entry per CDR3 protein. The table includes 700,000 to 950,000 distinct CDR3 sequences, under 45% detected once. Sequenced sample: blood. Receptors were obtained from a woman aged 40 to 50 with Graves' hyperthyroidism.

Many counts were recorded for this clonotype. The rearrangement links TRBV7-2 to TRBJ1-5, with D perhaps matching TRBD1 (5 bases). CDR1 and CDR2 (germline): SGHTA, FQGNSA. The CDR3 contains 12 residues. Trimming took off 0 bases at V and 9 bases at J, with 6 bases between the two ends. The CDR3, as DNA: TGTGCCAGCAGCTTAGCGGGGCGGCCCCAGCATTTT. This codes for CASSLAGRPQHF.

This chain uses TRBV6-5 with TRBJ1-1, with D perhaps TRBD1 (6 bases). The germline V gene has CDR1 MNHEY and CDR2 SVGAGI. The CDR3 loop spans 13 amino acids. V was pared by 5 bases and J by 5 bases, with 12 bases between. The CDR3 sequence: CASSLSTGTEAFF. CDR3 bases: TGTGCCAGCAGTCTTTCAACAGGGACTGAAGCTTTCTTT.

Many counts were recorded for this clonotype. This sequence joins TRBV29-1 and TRBJ1-5; 9 positions match TRBD1. The V gene's germline CDR1 is SQVTM and CDR2 ANQGSEA. V shed 8 bases and J 9 bases; nucleotides not matched to a gene: 14. The CDR3 is 14 amino acids. The CDR3 DNA is TGCAGCAAGCCAAGACAGGGGGTGACTATGCCCCAGCATTTT. Protein product: CSKPRQGVTMPQHF. Full variable domain (remainder filled in from reference TRBV29-1 and TRBJ1-5): SAVISQKPSRDICQRGTSLTIQCQVDSQVTMMFWYRQQPGQSLTLIATANQGSEATYESGFVIDKFPISRPNLTFSTLTVSNMSPEDSSIYLCSKPRQGVTMPQHFGDGTRLSIL.

The chain couples TRBV20-1 to TRBJ2-5; 10 bases agree with TRBD1. V lost 5 bases and J lost 7; bases outside the gene matches: 7. From germline, CDR1 is DFQATT and CDR2 SNEGSKA (reference sequence). The CDR3 runs 13 residues. The chain's CDR3 is CSASGQGRGTQYF. For the CDR3, the DNA is TGCAGTGCTTCGGGACAGGGGAGGGGGACCCAGTACTTC.

The V gene is TRBV12-3 or TRBV12-4, the J gene TRBJ2-2, with 7 bases that match TRBD1. With 6 bases clipped from V and 5 bases from J, the junction kept 12 bases outside the gene matches. CDR3 length: 16 residues. The CDR3 DNA follows: TGTGCCAGCAGGGACTTCCGACTACAGGGGACCGGGGAGCTGTTTTTT. It specifies CASRDFRLQGTGELFF.

This clonotype has just a few counts. The V and J genes are TRBV10-3 and TRBJ1-2; no reliable D call. The germline CDR1 and CDR2 sequences are ENHRY and SYGVKD. V was pared by 10 bases and J by 7 bases, with 16 bases between. This CDR3 region has 12 residues. CDR3 sequence reads: CASTHELSGYTF. The CDR3 bases are TGTGCCAGCACCCACGAGCTTTCTGGCTACACCTTC.

The J gene is TRBJ2-7, the V gene TRBV20-1, with 9 bases fitting TRBD1. The CDR3 covers 15 residues. CDR1 is DFQATT and CDR2 is SNEGSKA in the germline V gene (reference sequence). V shed 5 bases, J shed 6 bases, and the junction held 14 bases outside the gene matches. The CDR3: CSAPRLDRGSGEQYF. The CDR3 region has the DNA TGCAGTGCTCCCCGACTGGACAGGGGCTCTGGCGAGCAGTACTTC.

This clonotype was counted many times. The rearrangement links TRBV20-1 to TRBJ1-5; D uncertain. This CDR3 is 12 amino acids long. Trimming removed 5 bases at V and 2 bases at J, with 7 bases between. Germline values: CDR1 DFQATT, CDR2 SNEGSKA (reference sequence). CDR3 residues: CSAVGGNQPQHF. Here the CDR3 DNA reads TGCAGTGCTGTTGGTGGCAATCAGCCCCAGCATTTT.

Only one count was recorded for this clonotype. J is TRBJ1-1 and V is TRBV6-5; TRBD1 matches 9 bases. Trimming cost V 0 bases and J 2 bases; bases outside gene matches: 10. In germline, CDR1 is MNHEY, CDR2 SVGAGI. This CDR3 contains 18 residues. CDR3: CASSYSSGSGQGNTEAFF. In DNA, the CDR3 is TGTGCCAGCAGTTACTCGAGCGGGTCGGGACAGGGTAACACTGAAGCTTTCTTT.